The sequence of this T cell receptor (beta chain) was determined in a study of T cell responses to AZD1222 COVID-19 vaccine. Study observations and caveats: No day 14 peak samples; only post-peak repertoires were characterized.

This clone came up a few times. Its specificity is not known. Analyses pooled second doses at about 4 or about 12 weeks. Trimming removed 1 base at V and 4 bases at J, with 8 bases between. In germline, CDR1 is SEHNR, CDR2 FQNEAQ (reference sequence). This CDR3 is built from 14 residues. Sequencing used immunoSEQ multiplex PCR; TCRdb keeps in-frame clones, though not all of them. The sample lists tens of thousands of clones; 85% to 90% were seen once. The chain couples TRBV7-9 to TRBJ2-1; D gene unclear. This clonotype was obtained from an adult who received the AZD1222 COVID-19 vaccine. The input for sequencing was peripheral blood, taken 28 days after the second AZD1222 dose. The CDR3 coding sequence is TGTGCCAGCAGCTTAGGATTTGTGTACAATGAGCAGTTCTTC. This gives the protein CASSLGFVYNEQFF.